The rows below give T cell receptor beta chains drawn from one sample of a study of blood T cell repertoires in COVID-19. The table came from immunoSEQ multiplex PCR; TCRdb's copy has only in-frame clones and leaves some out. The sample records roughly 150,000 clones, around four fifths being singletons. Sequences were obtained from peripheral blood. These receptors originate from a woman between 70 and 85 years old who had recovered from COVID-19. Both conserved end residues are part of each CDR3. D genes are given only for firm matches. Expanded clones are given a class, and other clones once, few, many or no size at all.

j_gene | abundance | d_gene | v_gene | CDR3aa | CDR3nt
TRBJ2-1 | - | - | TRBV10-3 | CAISESTGSEQFF | TGTGCCATCAGTGAGTCGACGGGGAGTGAGCAGTTCTTC
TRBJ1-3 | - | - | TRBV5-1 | CASSLSTGPGNTIYF | TGCGCCAGCAGCTTATCGACAGGCCCTGGAAACACCATATATTTT
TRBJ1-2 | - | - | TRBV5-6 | CASSLWDIGGYTF | TGTGCCAGCAGCTTGTGGGACATAGGGGGCTACACCTTC
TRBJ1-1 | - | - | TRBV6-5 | CATHRGRYTEAFF | TGTGCCACACACCGCGGGAGATACACTGAAGCTTTCTTT
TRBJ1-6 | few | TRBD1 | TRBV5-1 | CASSFGQGNSPLHF | TGCGCCAGCAGCTTCGGACAGGGCAATTCACCCCTCCACTTT
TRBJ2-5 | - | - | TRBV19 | CASSTRGQETQYF | TGTGCCAGTAGTACTAGGGGCCAAGAGACCCAGTACTTC
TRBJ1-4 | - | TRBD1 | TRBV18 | CASSPGQHNEKLFF | TGTGCCAGCTCACCGGGACAGCATAATGAAAAACTGTTTTTT
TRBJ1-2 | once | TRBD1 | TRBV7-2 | CASSPTWPTGAYGYTF | TGTGCCAGCAGCCCCACCTGGCCCACAGGGGCCTATGGCTACACCTTC
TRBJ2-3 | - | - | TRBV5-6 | CASSLGPRISTDTQYF | TGTGCCAGCAGCTTGGGGCCGAGGATTAGCACAGATACGCAGTATTTT
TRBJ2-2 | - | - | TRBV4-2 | CASSQAVTGYTGELFF | TGTGCCAGCAGCCAAGCAGTAACAGGATACACCGGGGAGCTGTTTTTT
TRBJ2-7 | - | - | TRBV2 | CASSAGTPYEQYF | TGTGCCAGCAGCGCAGGGACTCCCTACGAGCAGTACTTC
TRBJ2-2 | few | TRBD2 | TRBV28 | CASTRPLAGMGGELFF | TGTGCCAGCACCCGCCCCCTAGCGGGAATGGGCGGGGAGCTGTTTTTT
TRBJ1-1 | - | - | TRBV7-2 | CASSLAPALNTEAFF | TGTGCCAGCAGCTTAGCGCCAGCGTTGAACACTGAAGCTTTCTTT
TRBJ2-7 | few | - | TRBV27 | CASSLLGRGISYEQYF | TGTGCCAGCAGTTTACTGGGCAGGGGCATATCCTACGAGCAGTACTTC
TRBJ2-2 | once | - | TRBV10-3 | CAISEGQNTGELFF | TGTGCCATCAGTGAGGGGCAGAACACCGGGGAGCTGTTTTTT
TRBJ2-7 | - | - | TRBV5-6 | CASSVGVYEQYF | TGTGCCAGCAGCGTAGGGGTCTACGAGCAGTACTTC
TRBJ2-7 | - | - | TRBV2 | CASSEGAYEQYF | TGTGCCAGCAGTGAGGGCGCCTACGAGCAGTACTTC
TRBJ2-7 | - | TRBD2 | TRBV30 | CAWKGLAGSYEQYF | TGTGCCTGGAAGGGCCTAGCGGGGTCCTACGAGCAGTACTTC
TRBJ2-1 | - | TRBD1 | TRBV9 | CASSAGTGSGYEQFF | TGTGCCAGCAGCGCCGGGACAGGGTCGGGTTATGAGCAGTTCTTC
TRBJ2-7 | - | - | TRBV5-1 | CASSLGGLGFPYEQYF | TGCGCCAGCAGCTTGGGAGGGTTAGGGTTTCCCTACGAGCAGTACTTC
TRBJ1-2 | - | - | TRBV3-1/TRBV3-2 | CASSQVGDYTF | TGTGCCAGCAGCCAAGTCGGGGACTACACCTTC
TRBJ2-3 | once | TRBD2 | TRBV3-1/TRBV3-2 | CASNPRGGDTDTQYF | TGTGCCAGCAACCCACGCGGGGGGGACACAGATACGCAGTATTTT
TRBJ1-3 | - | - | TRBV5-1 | CASSLRPGSGNTIYF | TGCGCCAGCAGCTTGCGGCCCGGGTCTGGAAACACCATATATTTT
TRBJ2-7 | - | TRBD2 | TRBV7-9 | CASTPLAGGGEQYF | TGTGCCAGCACCCCGTTAGCGGGAGGAGGCGAGCAGTACTTC
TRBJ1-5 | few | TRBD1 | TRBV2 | CASKGDRGGHQPQHF | TGTGCCAGCAAGGGGGACAGGGGTGGCCATCAGCCCCAGCATTTT
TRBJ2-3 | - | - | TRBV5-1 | CASSSARRTDTQYF | TGCGCCAGCAGTTCGGCTAGGCGCACAGATACGCAGTATTTT
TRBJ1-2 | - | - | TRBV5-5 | CASSLDGTRGYTF | TGTGCCAGCAGCTTGGATGGGACTCGTGGCTACACCTTC
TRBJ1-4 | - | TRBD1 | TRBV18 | CASSPPGDSEKLFF | TGTGCCAGCTCACCACCGGGGGACAGTGAAAAACTGTTTTTT
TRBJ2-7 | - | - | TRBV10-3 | CAISGGEVQYF | TGTGCCATCAGTGGGGGGGAGGTGCAGTACTTC
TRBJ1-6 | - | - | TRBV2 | CASTSLGRPGRSPLHF | TGTGCCAGCACCTCCTTGGGGCGCCCCGGGCGTTCACCCCTCCACTTT
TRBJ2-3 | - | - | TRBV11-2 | CASSLLGGARLSDTQYF | TGTGCCAGCAGCTTACTGGGGGGGGCCCGTCTTTCGGATACGCAGTATTTT
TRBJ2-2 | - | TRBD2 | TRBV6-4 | CASRALASTGELFF | TGTGCCAGCAGGGCACTAGCGAGCACCGGGGAGCTGTTTTTT
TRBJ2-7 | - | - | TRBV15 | CATSPGTLPHEQYF | TGTGCCACCAGCCCCGGGACTTTGCCCCACGAGCAGTACTTC
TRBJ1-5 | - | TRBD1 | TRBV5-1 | CASSFLATGEGDQPQHF | TGCGCCAGCAGCTTCCTCGCGACAGGGGAAGGCGATCAGCCCCAGCATTTT
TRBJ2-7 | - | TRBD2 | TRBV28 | CASSLPLAGAGEQYF | TGTGCCAGCAGTTTACCCCTAGCGGGAGCGGGCGAGCAGTACTTC
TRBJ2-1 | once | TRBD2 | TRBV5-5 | CASSLWLAGGVEQFF | TGTGCCAGCAGCTTGTGGCTAGCGGGAGGCGTTGAGCAGTTCTTC
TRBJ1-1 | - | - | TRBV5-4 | CASGGPGMNTEAFF | TGTGCCAGCGGGGGCCCAGGAATGAACACTGAAGCTTTCTTT
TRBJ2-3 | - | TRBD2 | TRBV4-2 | CASSPRGTSGGSDTQYF | TGTGCCAGCAGCCCACGGGGGACTAGCGGGGGGTCAGATACGCAGTATTTT
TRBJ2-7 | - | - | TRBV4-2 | CASSQADLQDSYEQYF | TGTGCCAGCAGCCAAGCCGACCTACAGGACTCCTACGAGCAGTACTTC
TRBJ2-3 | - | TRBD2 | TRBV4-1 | CASSGGGSTDTQYF | TGCGCCAGCAGCGGGGGGGGGTCCACAGATACGCAGTATTTT
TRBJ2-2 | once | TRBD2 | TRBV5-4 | CASGSGEGHPLNTGELFF | TGTGCCAGCGGCTCTGGGGAGGGGCACCCCCTGAACACCGGGGAGCTGTTTTTT
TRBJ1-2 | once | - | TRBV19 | CASSTQARYGYTF | TGTGCCAGTAGTACCCAGGCCCGCTATGGCTACACCTTC
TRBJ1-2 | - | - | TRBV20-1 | CSVGLGYGYTF | TGCAGTGTCGGACTCGGCTATGGCTACACCTTC
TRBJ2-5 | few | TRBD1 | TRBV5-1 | CASSTDRRETQYF | TGCGCCAGCAGCACGGACAGGAGGGAGACCCAGTACTTC